Shown below are 13 T cell receptor beta chains from a single sample sequenced in a study of Graves' ophthalmopathy and Graves' hyperthyroidism. The authors amplified TCR beta CDR3 regions, and they did so from RNA transcripts for repertoire sequencing. A first-round RT-PCR used HTBI primers, followed by a second-round multiplex PCR. TCRdb re-called the multiplex PCR reads through MiXCR, storing one row per CDR3 protein. The sample yields roughly 220,000 distinct CDR3 sequences, 40% to 50% seen once. Sequenced material: peripheral blood. The receptor source for this set is an adult man with Graves' ophthalmopathy.

This clonotype was seen many times. The rearrangement joins TRBV29-1 to TRBJ1-1; D is ambiguous. The CDR3 length is 11 residues. Germline V CDR1 and CDR2: SQVTM, ANQGSEA. The CDR3 coding sequence is TGCTCCACGGCTCTGAGGACTGAAGCTTTCTTT. It translates to CSTALRTEAFF.

This clonotype was detected a few times. The V call is TRBV15, the J call TRBJ2-2; no firm D call. The CDR3 covers 16 residues. The germline V gene encodes CDR1 LNHNV and CDR2 YYDKDF (reference sequence). The V and J ends lost 1 base and 6 bases respectively, with 15 bases between them. The CDR3 here is CATSRGQDYLAGELFF. The CDR3 DNA reads TGTGCCACCAGCAGAGGCCAAGATTATCTGGCCGGGGAGCTGTTTTTT.

The chain has TRBV9 and TRBJ2-7; D unclear. V was pared by 4 bases and J by 1 base, with 15 bases between. The CDR3 extends over 15 amino acids. Looked up from germline, CDR1 is SGDLS and CDR2 is YYNGEE. This chain's CDR3 is CASSPKPTQSYEQYF. CDR3 DNA sequence: TGTGCCAGCAGCCCGAAACCGACACAGTCCTACGAGCAGTACTTC. The complete variable domain, with remaining parts taken from reference TRBV9 and TRBJ2-7, reads DSGVTQTPKHLITATGQRVTLRCSPRSGDLSVYWYQQSLDQGLQFLIQYYNGEERAKGNILERFSAQQFPDLHSELNLSSLELGDSALYFCASSPKPTQSYEQYFGPGTRLTVT.

The chain has TRBV11-2 and TRBJ2-7, with TRBD1 matching over 10 bases. CDR1 is SGHAT and CDR2 is FQNNGV in the germline V gene. The J segment lost 2 bases and the V segment lost 5 bases, leaving 6 bases of the junction unmatched. This CDR3 contains 15 residues. DNA for the CDR3: TGTGCCAGCAGCCTCCGGGACAGGGGTCCCTACGAGCAGTACTTC. Encoded protein: CASSLRDRGPYEQYF.

This clonotype was counted only a few times. This chain connects TRBV20-1 to TRBJ1-1; D is undetermined. The ends were cut back, 4 bases at V and 0 bases at J, with 9 bases in the middle. CDR1 and CDR2 from the germline V gene are DFQATT and SNEGSKA (reference sequence). The length of the CDR3 is 13 residues. CDR3 amino acids: CSANGRVNTEAFF. Here the CDR3 DNA reads TGCAGTGCTAATGGACGGGTGAACACTGAAGCTTTCTTT.

This clonotype was detected once. At one of its ends the junction is not consistent with the germline gene, which may arise from a read error. The CDR3 loop reads CASTLSRDTGELYF. CDR3 DNA sequence: TGTGCCAGCACCCTTTCGCGGGACACCGGGGAGCTGTACTTC. The rearrangement uses TRBV9 and TRBJ2-7; D might be TRBD1 or TRBD2, each matching 6 bases. There are 14 residues in the CDR3. CDR1 SGDLS and CDR2 YYNGEE come from the germline V gene.

The CDR3 protein is CASSLDVSGLGSEQYF. The CDR3 DNA follows: TGTGCCAGCAGCTTAGATGTGTCAGGACTAGGTTCCGAGCAGTACTTC. The V call is TRBV7-6, the J call TRBJ2-7, with TRBD2 matching over 7 bases. V gave up 1 base and J gave up 6 bases; unmatched junction bases: 12. In germline, CDR1 is SGHVS, CDR2 FNYEAQ. There are 16 residues in the CDR3.

The chain carries TRBV9 and TRBJ1-3; no firm D call. Germline CDR1 is SGDLS and CDR2 is YYNGEE. The germline V and J ends were trimmed by 0 bases and 0 bases, with 10 bases remaining between them. There are 16 residues in the CDR3. The chain's CDR3 is CASSVGRSASGNTIYF. The CDR3 coding sequence is TGTGCCAGCAGCGTAGGAAGGTCAGCCTCTGGAAACACCATATATTTT.

The J gene is TRBJ1-2, the V gene TRBV5-5, with 8 bases identical to TRBD1. The germline V gene encodes CDR1 SGHKS and CDR2 YYEKEE (reference sequence). The trim removed 0 bases at V and 8 bases at J, leaving 6 bases unmatched. The CDR3 loop spans 14 amino acids. Here the CDR3 DNA reads TGTGCCAGCAGCTTGGCCACGGACAGGGACGGCTACACCTTC. Translation gives CASSLATDRDGYTF.

This clonotype was found many times. The chain joins TRBV29-1 to TRBJ1-2; D not resolved. The germline V gene has CDR1 SQVTM and CDR2 ANQGSEA. Between the trimmed V and J ends, which lost 6 bases and 3 bases, there was a span of 14 bases. The CDR3 has 13 amino acids. The CDR3 loop is CSVAEMRDYGYTF. As DNA, the CDR3 is TGCAGCGTCGCGGAAATGCGAGACTATGGCTACACCTTC. Based on the CDR3 plus reference TRBV29-1 and TRBJ1-2, the full variable domain is SAVISQKPSRDICQRGTSLTIQCQVDSQVTMMFWYRQQPGQSLTLIATANQGSEATYESGFVIDKFPISRPNLTFSTLTVSNMSPEDSSIYLCSVAEMRDYGYTFGSGTRLTVV.

This sequence joins TRBV2 and TRBJ1-5; the D gene is possibly TRBD1 (6 bases). CDR1 and CDR2 (germline): SNHLY, FYNNEI. V was cut by 6 bases and J by 6 bases, with 12 bases left in between. The CDR3 sequence is 13 residues long. This CDR3 reads CASRETGIQPQHF. The CDR3 bases are TGTGCCAGCAGAGAAACAGGGATTCAGCCCCAGCATTTT. The full variable domain, its missing parts supplied by reference TRBV2 and TRBJ1-5, is EPEVTQTPSHQVTQMGQEVILRCVPISNHLYFYWYRQILGQKVEFLVSFYNNEISEKSEIFDDQFSVERPDGSNFTLKIRSTKLEDSAMYFCASRETGIQPQHFGDGTRLSIL.

Of note for this clonotype: It is likely a read error, because the conserved phenylalanine at the end of the CDR3 is missing. This chain joins TRBV12-3 or TRBV12-4 and TRBJ1-2; D gene uncertain. The germline V and J ends were trimmed by 5 bases and 4 bases, with 14 bases remaining between them. The CDR3 has 14 amino acids. CDR3 amino acids: CASSVEPVFYGYTL. The CDR3 nucleotides read TGTGCCAGCAGTGTTGAGCCCGTTTTCTATGGCTACACCCTC.

Worth noting for this clonotype: The conserved final phenylalanine or tryptophan is absent from the CDR3, which likely points to a read error. No DNA is shown, since the ends of the CDR3 on it are uncertain; the CDR3 is the one TCRdb lists. This chain uses TRBV20-1 with TRBJ2-7. Germline-derived CDR1 and CDR2 are DFQATT and SNEGSKA (reference sequence). The CDR3 is 9 residues long, ends included. The chain's CDR3 is CSARDPLAG.